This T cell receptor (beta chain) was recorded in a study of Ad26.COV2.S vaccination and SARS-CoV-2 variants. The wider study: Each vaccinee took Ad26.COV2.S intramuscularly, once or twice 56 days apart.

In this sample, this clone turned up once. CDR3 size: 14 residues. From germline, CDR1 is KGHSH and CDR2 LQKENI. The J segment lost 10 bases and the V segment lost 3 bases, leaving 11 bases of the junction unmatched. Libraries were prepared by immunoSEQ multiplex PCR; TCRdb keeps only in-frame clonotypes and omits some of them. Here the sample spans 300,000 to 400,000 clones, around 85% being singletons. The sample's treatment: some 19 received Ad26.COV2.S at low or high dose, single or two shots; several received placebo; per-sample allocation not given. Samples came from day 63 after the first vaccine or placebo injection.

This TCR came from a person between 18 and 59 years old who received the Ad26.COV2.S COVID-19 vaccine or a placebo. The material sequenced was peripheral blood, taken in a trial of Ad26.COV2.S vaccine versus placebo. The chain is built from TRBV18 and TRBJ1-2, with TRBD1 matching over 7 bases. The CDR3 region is CASSPDRIPNNYTF. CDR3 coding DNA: TGTGCCAGCTCACCGGACAGGATCCCGAATAACTACACCTTC.